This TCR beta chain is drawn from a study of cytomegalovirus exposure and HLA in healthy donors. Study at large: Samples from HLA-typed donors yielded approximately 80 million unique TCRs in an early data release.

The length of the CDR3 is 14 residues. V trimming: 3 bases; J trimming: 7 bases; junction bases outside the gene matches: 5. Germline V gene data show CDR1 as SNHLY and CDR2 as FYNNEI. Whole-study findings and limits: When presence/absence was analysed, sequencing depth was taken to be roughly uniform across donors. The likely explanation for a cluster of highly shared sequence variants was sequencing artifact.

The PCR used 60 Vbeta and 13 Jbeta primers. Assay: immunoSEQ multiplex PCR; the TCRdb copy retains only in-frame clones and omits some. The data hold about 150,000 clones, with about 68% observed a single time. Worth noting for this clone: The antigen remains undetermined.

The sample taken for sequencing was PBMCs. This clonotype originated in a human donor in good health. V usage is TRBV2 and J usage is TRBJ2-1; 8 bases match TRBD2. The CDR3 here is CASSDGLAGNEQFF. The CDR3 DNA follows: TGTGCCAGCAGTGACGGACTAGCAGGGAATGAGCAGTTCTTC.